What follows are 24 T cell receptor beta chains derived from one specimen sequenced in a study of cytomegalovirus exposure and HLA in healthy donors. In the PCR, 60 Vbeta and 13 Jbeta primers were used. TCRdb keeps only in-frame clones here, not all; method: immunoSEQ multiplex PCR. Seen here are hundreds of thousands of clones, less than 85% observed once, and the top ten hold 0.55% to 0.75%. The sample consisted of PBMCs. The receptors here all came from a man younger than 35 in good health and CMV-seronegative.

This chain links TRBV6-1 with TRBJ2-7; 11 nucleotides match TRBD1. Trimming removed 5 bases from V and 6 bases from J; junction bases left unmatched: 3. The CDR3 extends over 13 amino acids. Per the germline V gene, CDR1 is MNHNS and CDR2 is SASEGT. CDR3 coding DNA: TGTGCCAGCAGTTCGGGACAGGGGGGCGAGCAGTACTTC. It yields the protein CASSSGQGGEQYF.

With regard to this clone: Sequence at one end of the junction differs from germline and may be a read error. The gene calls are TRBV7-7 and TRBJ2-5, with 9 bases identical to TRBD1. The CDR3 spans 14 residues. CDR1 is SSHAT and CDR2 is FNYEAQ in the germline V gene (reference sequence). This CDR3 is CASSLWTGEETQYF. The CDR3 coding sequence is TGTGCTAGCAGCTTATGGACAGGGGAGGAGACCCAGTACTTC.

This clone was counted a single time. The chain recombines TRBV2 with TRBJ1-5; 10 positions agree with TRBD1. The CDR3 runs to 14 residues. In germline, CDR1 is SNHLY, CDR2 FYNNEI. The trim removed 8 bases at V and 2 bases at J, leaving 3 bases unmatched. The CDR3: CASGGTGGNQPQHF. DNA of the CDR3: TGTGCCAGCGGGGGGACAGGGGGCAATCAGCCCCAGCATTTT.

This clone was observed a handful of times. The chain carries TRBV9 and TRBJ2-3; 7 bases map to TRBD2. The CDR3 loop spans 14 amino acids. Germline V gene data show CDR1 as SGDLS and CDR2 as YYNGEE. The ends lost 3 bases at V and 3 bases at J; junction bases unmatched: 4. CDR3 nucleotide sequence: TGTGCCAGCAGCGGCAGCGGGATTACAGATACGCAGTATTTT. This translates into CASSGSGITDTQYF.

As to this clone: The same CDR3 arises from other DNA sequences in this sample as well. V is TRBV5-1 and J is TRBJ2-5; 7 nucleotides align to TRBD1. Germline loops: CDR1 SGHRS, CDR2 YFSETQ. J lost 2 bases, V lost 3 bases, and 4 bases had no gene match. The CDR3 spans 14 residues. CDR3 sequence reads: CASSYGTAQETQYF. The CDR3 bases are TGCGCCAGCAGCTACGGGACAGCGCAAGAGACCCAGTACTTC. The complete variable domain, with remaining parts taken from reference TRBV5-1 and TRBJ2-5, reads KAGVTQTPRYLIKTRGQQVTLSCSPISGHRSVSWYQQTPGQGLQFLFEYFSETQRNKGNFPGRFSGRQFSNSRSEMNVSTLELGDSALYLCASSYGTAQETQYFGPGTRLLVL.

The J gene is TRBJ1-4, the V gene TRBV6-5; D gene ambiguous. The V gene lost 0 bases and the J gene lost 1 base, with 6 bases spanning the gap. Germline CDR1 MNHEY, CDR2 SVGAGI. There are 15 residues in the CDR3. The CDR3, as DNA: TGTGCCAGCAGTTACTCGAGAATAACTAATGAAAAACTGTTTTTT. Protein sequence: CASSYSRITNEKLFF.

V gene TRBV6-5 combines with J gene TRBJ1-5; 10 nucleotides line up with TRBD1. Germline assignment: CDR1 MNHEY and CDR2 SVGAGI. With 2 bases clipped from V and 5 bases from J, the junction kept 3 bases outside the gene matches. The CDR3 spans 15 residues. CDR3 residues: CASSYAGTGDQPQHF. The CDR3 nucleotides read TGTGCCAGCAGTTACGCCGGGACAGGGGATCAGCCCCAGCATTTT.

V gene TRBV7-9 combines with J gene TRBJ2-1; 11 bases are shared with TRBD2. This CDR3 comprises 15 residues. V dropped 4 bases and J dropped 5; count of bases not matched to a gene: 4. The germline CDR1 and CDR2 sequences are SEHNR and FQNEAQ (reference sequence). DNA for the CDR3: TGTGCCAGCAGCTGGGGACTAGCGGAAAACAATGAGCAGTTCTTC. It yields the protein CASSWGLAENNEQFF.

The V and J genes are TRBV6-1 and TRBJ1-5; 9 bases align to TRBD1. The CDR3 loop spans 13 amino acids. The V segment lost 6 bases and the J segment 6 bases; nucleotides outside the gene matches: 3. Germline V CDR1 and CDR2: MNHNS, SASEGT. CDR3 nucleotide sequence: TGTGCCAGCAGACAGGGGGCGCGTCAGCCCCAGCATTTT. Amino acids: CASRQGARQPQHF.

The chain combines TRBV18 with TRBJ1-4; D is ambiguous. Trimming removed 4 bases from V and 5 bases from J, with 8 bases in between. The CDR3 sequence is 13 residues long. Looked up from germline, CDR1 is KGHSH and CDR2 is LQKENI. DNA for the CDR3: TGTGCCAGCTCACGGGCGGGAAATGAAAAACTGTTTTTT. It specifies CASSRAGNEKLFF.

The CDR3 region is CSAKEGWGIDEQYF. The DNA of the CDR3 is TGCAGCGCTAAGGAGGGTTGGGGGATCGACGAGCAGTACTTC. The chain carries TRBV29-1 and TRBJ2-7; D is possibly TRBD2 (6 bases). Germline lookup yields CDR1 SQVTM and CDR2 ANQGSEA. The CDR3 loop spans 14 amino acids. V lost 7 bases, J lost 5 bases, and 21 bases lay in between.

The rearrangement joins TRBV7-9 to TRBJ2-3; D is perhaps TRBD2 (6 bases). Trimming removed 4 bases at V and 5 bases at J, with 13 bases between. Germline CDR1 reads SEHNR; CDR2 reads FQNEAQ (reference sequence). The CDR3 sequence is 14 residues long. The CDR3 bases are TGTGCCAGCAGCTCGACTAGTTTCGGAGATACGCAGTATTTT. As protein: CASSSTSFGDTQYF.

The chain links TRBV4-1 to TRBJ2-7; a possible D gene is TRBD1 (5 bases). V gave up 1 base and J gave up 9 bases, with 16 bases separating them. This CDR3 region has 14 residues. Germline V gene lookup returns CDR1 MGHRA and CDR2 YSYEKL. CDR3 DNA: TGCGCCAGCAGCCAAGCCCCACAGGAAACCGGGCAGTACTTC. Residues: CASSQAPQETGQYF.

The gene calls are TRBV2 and TRBJ2-1; 9 nucleotides match TRBD2. In germline, CDR1 is SNHLY, CDR2 FYNNEI. After removal of 4 bases from V and 11 bases from J, the junction contained 12 bases not matched to a gene. The CDR3 loop spans 15 amino acids. CDR3 protein: CASSVGLAGVRKQFF. The CDR3 coding sequence is TGTGCCAGCAGTGTTGGGTTAGCGGGAGTTAGGAAGCAGTTCTTC.

The rearrangement joins TRBV6-6 to TRBJ1-5; 7 nucleotides line up with TRBD1. CDR1 and CDR2 from the germline V gene are MNHNY and SVGAGI (reference sequence). Trimming removed 5 bases from V and 0 bases from J; junction bases left unmatched: 7. The CDR3 runs to 16 residues. CDR3 sequence: CASSASGGISNQPQHF. CDR3 nucleotide sequence: TGTGCCAGCAGTGCCTCAGGGGGAATTAGCAATCAGCCCCAGCATTTT.

V usage is TRBV5-1 and J usage is TRBJ2-2, with 9 nucleotides matching TRBD1. V shed 3 bases and J 5 bases; nucleotides not matched to a gene: 5. The CDR3 extends over 15 amino acids. Germline lookup yields CDR1 SGHRS and CDR2 YFSETQ. The CDR3 DNA reads TGCGCCAGCAGCTCGGACAGGGGAAGTACCGGGGAGCTGTTTTTT. Its protein product is CASSSDRGSTGELFF.

The chain employs TRBV19 and TRBJ2-2, with 12 positions matching TRBD2. The J segment lost 7 bases and the V segment lost 4 bases, leaving 4 bases of the junction unmatched. The CDR3 covers 15 residues. From germline, CDR1 is LNHDA and CDR2 SQIVND (reference sequence). CDR3 coding DNA: TGTGCCAGTAGTACTAGCGGGAGGGTTAGCGGGGAGCTGTTTTTT. Protein sequence: CASSTSGRVSGELFF.

The chain joins TRBV11-2 to TRBJ2-1, with 9 nucleotides matching TRBD2. With V trimmed by 2 bases and J by 0 bases, 5 bases remained unmatched. The CDR3 is made up of 17 amino acids. Germline V gene sequence: CDR1 SGHAT, CDR2 FQNNGV. The CDR3 sequence: CASSLRALAGSYNEQFF. CDR3 DNA sequence: TGTGCCAGCAGCTTAAGGGCACTAGCGGGCTCCTACAATGAGCAGTTCTTC.

With regard to this clone: One end of the junction varies from germline; a read error may be responsible. As DNA, the CDR3 is TGTTCCAGCATCCCTAATGAATTTGGCTACACCTTC. It translates to CSSIPNEFGYTF. This chain links TRBV7-9 with TRBJ1-2; D gene ambiguous. Germline-derived CDR1 and CDR2 are SEHNR and FQNEAQ (reference sequence). The CDR3 covers 12 residues.

The chain links TRBV7-9 to TRBJ1-5, with a weak D call TRBD1 (6 bases). V dropped 1 base and J dropped 6 bases, with 10 bases sitting between them. Germline lookup yields CDR1 SEHNR and CDR2 FQNEAQ (reference sequence). This CDR3 has 14 residues. The CDR3 reads CASSLVYRAQPQHF. The CDR3 nucleotides are TGTGCCAGCAGCTTAGTGTACAGGGCTCAGCCCCAGCATTTT.

This clone was found a few times. The gene calls are TRBV12-5 and TRBJ1-4; TRBD1 agrees at 8 bases. The CDR3 extends over 16 amino acids. Germline CDR1 is LGHNT and CDR2 is FRNRAP. Trimming cost V 0 bases and J 7 bases; bases outside gene matches: 7. The CDR3 region has the DNA TGTGCTAGTGGTTTGGTCTCAGGGGGCTTGGGTGAAAAACTGTTTTTT. Translating gives CASGLVSGGLGEKLFF.

The V and J genes are TRBV18 and TRBJ1-5; the D gene is possibly TRBD1 (5 bases). V was clipped by 3 bases and J by 3 bases, with 12 bases between them. CDR3 length: 15 residues. Germline V gives CDR1 KGHSH, CDR2 LQKENI. The CDR3 DNA follows: TGTGCCAGCTCACCGTCGGGGGGGAACAATCAGCCCCAGCATTTT. Translated, it gives CASSPSGGNNQPQHF.

The chain couples TRBV29-1 to TRBJ2-1; D might be TRBD1 (6 bases). Between the trimmed V and J ends, which lost 2 bases and 7 bases, there was a span of 21 bases. Germline assignment: CDR1 SQVTM and CDR2 ANQGSEA. The CDR3 loop spans 16 amino acids. CDR3 bases: TGCAGCGTTGAAAAAGGTTTCGGCCAGGGGAAGAATGAGCAGTTCTTC. Residues: CSVEKGFGQGKNEQFF.

The V and J genes are TRBV5-1 and TRBJ1-1, with D possibly TRBD1 on 5 matching bases. The germline gives CDR1 SGHRS, CDR2 YFSETQ. CDR3 length: 14 amino acids. V dropped 3 bases and J dropped 3 bases, with 12 bases sitting between them. CDR3 loop: CASSSAPRDTEAFF. In DNA form, the CDR3 reads TGCGCCAGCAGCTCGGCCCCCAGGGACACTGAAGCTTTCTTT.